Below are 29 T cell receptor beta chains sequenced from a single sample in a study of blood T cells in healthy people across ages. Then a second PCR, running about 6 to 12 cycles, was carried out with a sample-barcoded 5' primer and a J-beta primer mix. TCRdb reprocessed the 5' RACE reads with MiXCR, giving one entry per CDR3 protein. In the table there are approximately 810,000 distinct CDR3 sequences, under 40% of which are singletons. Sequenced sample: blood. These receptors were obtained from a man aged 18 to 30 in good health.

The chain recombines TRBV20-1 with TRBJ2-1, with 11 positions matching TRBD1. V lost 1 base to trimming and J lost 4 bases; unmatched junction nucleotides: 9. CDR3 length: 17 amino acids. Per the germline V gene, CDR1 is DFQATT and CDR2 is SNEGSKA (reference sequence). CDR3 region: CSARGVTRDRGYNEQFF. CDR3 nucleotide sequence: TGCAGTGCTAGAGGGGTTACAAGGGACAGGGGGTACAATGAGCAGTTCTTC.

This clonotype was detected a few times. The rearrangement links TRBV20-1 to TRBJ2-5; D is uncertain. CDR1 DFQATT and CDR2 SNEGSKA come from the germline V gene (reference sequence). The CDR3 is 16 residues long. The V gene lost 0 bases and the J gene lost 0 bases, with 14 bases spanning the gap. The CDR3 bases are TGCAGTGCTAGAGATCTTTACAGTGGGAACCAAGAGACCCAGTACTTC. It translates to CSARDLYSGNQETQYF.

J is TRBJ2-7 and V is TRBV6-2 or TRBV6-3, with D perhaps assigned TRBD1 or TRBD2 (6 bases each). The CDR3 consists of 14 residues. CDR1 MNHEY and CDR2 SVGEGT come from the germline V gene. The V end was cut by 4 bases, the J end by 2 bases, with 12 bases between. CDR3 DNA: TGTGCCAGCAGTTGGGGGGACACGACCTACGAGCAGTACTTC. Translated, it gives CASSWGDTTYEQYF.

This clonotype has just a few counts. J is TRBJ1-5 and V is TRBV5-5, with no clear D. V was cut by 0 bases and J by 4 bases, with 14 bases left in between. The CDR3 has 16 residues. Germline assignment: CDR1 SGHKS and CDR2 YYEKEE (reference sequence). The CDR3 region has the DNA TGTGCCAGCAGCTTGGTAGGCCAGACTTGGAATCAGCCCCAGCATTTT. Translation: CASSLVGQTWNQPQHF.

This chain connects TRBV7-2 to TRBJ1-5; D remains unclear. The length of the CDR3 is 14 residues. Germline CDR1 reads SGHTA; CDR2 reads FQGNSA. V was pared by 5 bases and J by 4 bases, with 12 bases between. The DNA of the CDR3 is TGTGCCAGCAGCCTATGGACGGAAAATCAGCCCCAGCATTTT. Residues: CASSLWTENQPQHF.

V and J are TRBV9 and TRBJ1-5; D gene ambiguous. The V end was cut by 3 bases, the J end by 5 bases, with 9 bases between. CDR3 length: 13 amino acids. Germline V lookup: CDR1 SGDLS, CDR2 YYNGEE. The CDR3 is CASSAGEDQPQHF. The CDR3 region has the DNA TGTGCCAGCAGCGCCGGAGAGGATCAGCCCCAGCATTTT.

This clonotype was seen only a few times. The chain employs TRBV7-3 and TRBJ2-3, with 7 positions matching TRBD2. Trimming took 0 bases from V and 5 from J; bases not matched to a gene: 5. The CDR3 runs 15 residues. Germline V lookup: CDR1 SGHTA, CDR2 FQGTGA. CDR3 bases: TGTGCCAGCAGCTTAACGCGACTAGCTGGAGATACGCAGTATTTT. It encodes CASSLTRLAGDTQYF.

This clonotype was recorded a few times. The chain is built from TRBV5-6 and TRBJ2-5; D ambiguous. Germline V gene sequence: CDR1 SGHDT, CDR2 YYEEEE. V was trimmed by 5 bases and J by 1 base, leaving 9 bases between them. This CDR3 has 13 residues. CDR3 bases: TGTGCCAGCAGTAGGCTTTCCCAAGAGACCCAGTACTTC. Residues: CASSRLSQETQYF.

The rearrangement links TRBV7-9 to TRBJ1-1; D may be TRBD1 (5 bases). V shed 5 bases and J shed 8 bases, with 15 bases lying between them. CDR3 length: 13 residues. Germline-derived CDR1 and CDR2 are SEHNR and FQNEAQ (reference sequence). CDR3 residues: CASSIRDREEAFF. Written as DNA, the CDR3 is TGTGCCAGCAGCATCCGGGACCGGGAGGAAGCTTTCTTT.

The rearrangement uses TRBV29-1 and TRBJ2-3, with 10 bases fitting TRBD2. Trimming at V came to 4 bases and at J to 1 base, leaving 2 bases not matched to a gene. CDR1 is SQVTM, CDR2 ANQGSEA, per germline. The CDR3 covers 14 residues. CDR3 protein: CSVASGSRTDTQYF. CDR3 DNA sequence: TGCAGCGTTGCTAGCGGGAGTCGCACAGATACGCAGTATTTT.

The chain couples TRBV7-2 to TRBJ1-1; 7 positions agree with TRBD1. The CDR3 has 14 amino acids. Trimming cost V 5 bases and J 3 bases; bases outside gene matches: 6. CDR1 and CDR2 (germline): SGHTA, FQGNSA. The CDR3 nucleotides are TGTGCCAGCAGCCCGCAGGGGGGAGACACTGAAGCTTTCTTT. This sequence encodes CASSPQGGDTEAFF.

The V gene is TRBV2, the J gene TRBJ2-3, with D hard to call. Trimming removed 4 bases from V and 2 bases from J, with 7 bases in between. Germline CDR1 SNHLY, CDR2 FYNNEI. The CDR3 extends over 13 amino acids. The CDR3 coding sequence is TGTGCCAGCAGTGCTGAATTCACAGATACGCAGTATTTT. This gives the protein CASSAEFTDTQYF.

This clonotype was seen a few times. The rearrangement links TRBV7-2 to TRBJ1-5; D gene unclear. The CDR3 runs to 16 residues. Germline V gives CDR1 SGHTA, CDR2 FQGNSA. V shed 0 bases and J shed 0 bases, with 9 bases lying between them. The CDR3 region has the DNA TGTGCCAGCAGCTTAGCGGGCGCTTATAGCAATCAGCCCCAGCATTTT. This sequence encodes CASSLAGAYSNQPQHF.

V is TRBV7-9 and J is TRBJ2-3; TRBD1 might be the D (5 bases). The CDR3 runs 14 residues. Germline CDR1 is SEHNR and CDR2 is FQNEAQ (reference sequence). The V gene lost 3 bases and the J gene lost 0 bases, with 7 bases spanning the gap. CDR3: CASSFRASTDTQYF. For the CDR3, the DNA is TGTGCCAGCAGCTTCAGGGCCAGCACAGATACGCAGTATTTT. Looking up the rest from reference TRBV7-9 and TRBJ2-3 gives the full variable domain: DTGVSQNPRHKITKRGQNVTFRCDPISEHNRLYWYRQTLGQGPEFLTYFQNEAQLEKSRLLSDRFSAERPKGSFSTLEIQRTEQGDSAMYLCASSFRASTDTQYFGPGTRLTVL.

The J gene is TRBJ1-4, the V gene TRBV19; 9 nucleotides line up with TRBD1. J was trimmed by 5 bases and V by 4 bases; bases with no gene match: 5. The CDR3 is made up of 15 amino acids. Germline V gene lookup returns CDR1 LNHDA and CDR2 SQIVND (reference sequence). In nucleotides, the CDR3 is TGTGCCAGTAGTACCTTCACAGGGGGCAATGAAAAACTGTTTTTT. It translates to CASSTFTGGNEKLFF.

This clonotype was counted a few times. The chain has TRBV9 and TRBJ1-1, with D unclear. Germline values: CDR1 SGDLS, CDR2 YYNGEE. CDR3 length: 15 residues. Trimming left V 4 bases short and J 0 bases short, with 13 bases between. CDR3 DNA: TGTGCCAGCAGCCCCCCCGAGGGAATGAACACTGAAGCTTTCTTT. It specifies CASSPPEGMNTEAFF.

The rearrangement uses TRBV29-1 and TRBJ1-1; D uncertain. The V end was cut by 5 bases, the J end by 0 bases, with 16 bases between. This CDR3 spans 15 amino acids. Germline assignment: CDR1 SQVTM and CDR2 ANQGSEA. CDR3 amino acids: CSVKKYRGMNTEAFF. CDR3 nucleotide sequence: TGCAGCGTTAAGAAATATCGGGGTATGAACACTGAAGCTTTCTTT.

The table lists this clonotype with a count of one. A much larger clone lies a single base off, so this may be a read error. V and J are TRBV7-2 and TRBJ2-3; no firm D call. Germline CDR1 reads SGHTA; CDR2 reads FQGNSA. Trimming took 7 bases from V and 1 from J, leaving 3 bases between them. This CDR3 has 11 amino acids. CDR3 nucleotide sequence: TGTACCAGCACCCGCACAGATACGCAGTATTTT. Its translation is CTSTRTDTQYF.

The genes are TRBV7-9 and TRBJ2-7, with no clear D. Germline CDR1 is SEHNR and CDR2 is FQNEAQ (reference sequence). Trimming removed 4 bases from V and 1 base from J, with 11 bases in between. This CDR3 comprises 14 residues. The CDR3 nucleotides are TGTGCCAGCAGCTCGGGTCCCCATTCCTACGAGCAGTACTTC. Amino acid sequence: CASSSGPHSYEQYF.

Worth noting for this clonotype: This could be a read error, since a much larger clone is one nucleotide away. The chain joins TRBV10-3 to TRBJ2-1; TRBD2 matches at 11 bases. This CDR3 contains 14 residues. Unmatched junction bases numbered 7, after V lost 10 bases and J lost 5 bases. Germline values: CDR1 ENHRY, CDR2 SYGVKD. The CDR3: CATLGTSGDNEQFF. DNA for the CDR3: TGTGCCACATTAGGGACTAGCGGCGACAATGAGCAGTTCTTC.

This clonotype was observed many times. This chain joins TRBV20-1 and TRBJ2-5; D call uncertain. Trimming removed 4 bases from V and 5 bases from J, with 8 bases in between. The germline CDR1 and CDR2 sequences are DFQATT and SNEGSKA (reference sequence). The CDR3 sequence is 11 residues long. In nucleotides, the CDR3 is TGCAGTGCTACTCATCAGGAGACCCAGTACTTC. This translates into CSATHQETQYF.

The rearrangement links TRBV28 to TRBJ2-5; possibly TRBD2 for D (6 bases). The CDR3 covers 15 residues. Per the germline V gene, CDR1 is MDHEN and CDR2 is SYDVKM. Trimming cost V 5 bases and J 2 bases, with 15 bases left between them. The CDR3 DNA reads TGTGCCAGCAGTCGACCGCGGGACGGGCAAGAGACCCAGTACTTC. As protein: CASSRPRDGQETQYF.

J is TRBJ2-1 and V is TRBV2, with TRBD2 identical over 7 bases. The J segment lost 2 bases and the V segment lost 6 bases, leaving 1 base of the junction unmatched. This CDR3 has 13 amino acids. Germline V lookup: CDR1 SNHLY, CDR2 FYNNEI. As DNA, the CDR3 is TGTGCCAGCAGCGCGGGAGCCTACAATGAGCAGTTCTTC. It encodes CASSAGAYNEQFF.

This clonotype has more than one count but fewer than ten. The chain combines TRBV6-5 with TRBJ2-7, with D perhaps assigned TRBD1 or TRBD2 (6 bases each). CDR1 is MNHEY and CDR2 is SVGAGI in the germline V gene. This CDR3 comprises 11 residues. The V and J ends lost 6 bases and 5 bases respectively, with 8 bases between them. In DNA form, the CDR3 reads TGTGCCAGCAGGAGGGGGGACGAGCAGTACTTC. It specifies CASRRGDEQYF.

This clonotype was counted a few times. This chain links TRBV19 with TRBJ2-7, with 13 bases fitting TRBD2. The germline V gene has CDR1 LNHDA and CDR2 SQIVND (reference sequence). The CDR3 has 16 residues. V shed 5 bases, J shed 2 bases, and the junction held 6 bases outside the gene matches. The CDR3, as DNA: TGTGCCAGTAGTCCGCGGACTAGCGGGGGTACCTACGAGCAGTACTTC. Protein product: CASSPRTSGGTYEQYF.

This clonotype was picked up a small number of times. The CDR3 protein is CASRAGSLYEQYF. As DNA, the CDR3 is TGTGCCAGCAGGGCAGGATCCTTATACGAGCAGTACTTC. The chain combines TRBV2 with TRBJ2-7, with D hard to call. Trimming left V 6 bases short and J 4 bases short, with 13 bases between. The CDR3 totals 13 residues. Germline loops: CDR1 SNHLY, CDR2 FYNNEI.

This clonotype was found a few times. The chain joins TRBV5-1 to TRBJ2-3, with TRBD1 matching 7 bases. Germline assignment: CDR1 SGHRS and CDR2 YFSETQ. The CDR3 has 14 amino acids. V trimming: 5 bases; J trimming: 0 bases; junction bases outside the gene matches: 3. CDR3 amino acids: CASRPRGSTDTQYF. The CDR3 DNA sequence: TGCGCCAGCAGACCCAGGGGGAGCACAGATACGCAGTATTTT.

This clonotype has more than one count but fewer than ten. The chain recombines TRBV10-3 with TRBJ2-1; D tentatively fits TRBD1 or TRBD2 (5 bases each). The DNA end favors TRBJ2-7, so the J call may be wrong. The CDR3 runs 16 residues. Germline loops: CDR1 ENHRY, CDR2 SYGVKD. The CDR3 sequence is CAISGRDQSSYNEQYF. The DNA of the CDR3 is TGTGCCATCAGTGGACGGGACCAGAGCTCCTACAATGAGCAGTACTTC.

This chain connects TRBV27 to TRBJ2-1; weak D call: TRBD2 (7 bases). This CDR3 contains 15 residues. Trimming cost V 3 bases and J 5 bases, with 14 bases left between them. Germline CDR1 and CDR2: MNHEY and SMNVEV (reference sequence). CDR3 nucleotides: TGTGCCAGCAGTTTTTTTGCGGGGGCACACAATGAGCAGTTCTTC. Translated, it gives CASSFFAGAHNEQFF.